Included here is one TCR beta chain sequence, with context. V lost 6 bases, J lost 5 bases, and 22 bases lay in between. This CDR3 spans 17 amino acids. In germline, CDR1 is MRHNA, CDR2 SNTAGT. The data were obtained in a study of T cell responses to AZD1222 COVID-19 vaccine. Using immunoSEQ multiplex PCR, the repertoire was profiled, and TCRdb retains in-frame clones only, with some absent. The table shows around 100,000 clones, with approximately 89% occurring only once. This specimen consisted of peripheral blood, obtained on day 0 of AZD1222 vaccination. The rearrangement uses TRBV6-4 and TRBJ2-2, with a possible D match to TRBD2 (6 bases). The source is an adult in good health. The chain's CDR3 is CASSGLSGPRGTGELFF. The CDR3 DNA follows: TGTGCCAGCAGCGGACTATCGGGACCCCGAGGGACCGGGGAGCTGTTTTTT.